Here is one T cell receptor beta chain with its context. Profiled with immunoSEQ multiplex PCR; TCRdb holds only in-frame clones, not every one. The repertoire holds 11,000 to 15,000 clones, roughly 83% seen once, with roughly a tenth in the top ten. These data come from a study of technical replicates of blood from a few donors. Trimming took 7 bases from V and 2 from J, leaving 14 bases between them. Looked up from germline, CDR1 is SEHNR and CDR2 is FQNEAQ (reference sequence). The length of the CDR3 is 15 residues. Sequenced material: PBMCs. The clonotype comes from a human donor in good health. The gene calls are TRBV7-9 and TRBJ2-2; D perhaps matches TRBD1 (5 bases). In DNA, the CDR3 is TGTGCCAGCAACCAGCAGGGATTTAACACCGGGGAGCTGTTTTTT. It yields the protein CASNQQGFNTGELFF.